This entry lists 28 T cell receptor beta chains sequenced from one sample in a study of shared clonotypes between healthy human individuals. The method was immunoSEQ multiplex PCR; TCRdb's version includes in-frame clones alone and lacks a portion of them. Among roughly 490,000 clones, approximately 79% were seen once, and the ten largest hold about 12%. The material sequenced was PBMCs. These receptors were obtained from a middle-aged woman in good health. Some clones in this sample may be carry-over from other donors' samples.

Comments on this clone: The identical CDR3 is also encoded by other nucleotide sequences in the sample. The chain recombines TRBV5-1 with TRBJ2-1; a weak D match, TRBD2 (6 bases). CDR3 length: 15 residues. Germline assignment: CDR1 SGHRS and CDR2 YFSETQ. V lost 0 bases to trimming and J lost 4 bases, with 11 bases between them. This CDR3 is CASSLELAGYNEQFF. The DNA for the CDR3 is TGCGCCAGCAGCTTGGAACTAGCCGGGTACAATGAGCAGTTCTTC.

The V call is TRBV30, the J call TRBJ1-5; D perhaps matches TRBD1 (5 bases). V shed 0 bases and J shed 9 bases, with 6 bases lying between them. CDR3 length: 11 amino acids. Germline-derived CDR1 and CDR2 are GTSNPN and SVGIG (reference sequence). The CDR3 DNA reads TGTGCCTGGAGTGTGGGGGGGCCCCAGCATTTT. Translating it yields CAWSVGGPQHF.

The chain is built from TRBV27 and TRBJ2-5; D possibly corresponds to TRBD2 (6 bases). This CDR3 spans 15 amino acids. Germline V gene data show CDR1 as MNHEY and CDR2 as SMNVEV (reference sequence). The V and J ends lost 10 bases and 5 bases respectively, with 23 bases between them. The DNA of the CDR3 is TGTGCCACCAGCCCGGAGGGCGCCCCGAGGGAGACCCAGTACTTC. It is translated as CATSPEGAPRETQYF.

This clone was seen a handful of times. The sample holds other DNA sequences that translate to the same CDR3. This sequence joins TRBV7-3 and TRBJ1-1; the match to TRBD1 covers 7 bases. Germline V gene lookup returns CDR1 SGHTA and CDR2 FQGTGA. CDR3 length: 13 residues. Trimming cost V 4 bases and J 1 base; bases outside gene matches: 0. The DNA of the CDR3 is TGTGCCAGCAGCTGGACAGGGAACACTGAAGCTTTCTTT. Translated, it gives CASSWTGNTEAFF. Full variable domain (outside the CDR3, taken from reference TRBV7-3 and TRBJ1-1): GAGVSQTPSNKVTEKGKYVELRCDPISGHTALYWYRQSLGQGPEFLIYFQGTGAADDSGLPNDRFFAVRPEGSVSTLKIQRTERGDSAVYLCASSWTGNTEAFFGQGTRLTVV.

The chain uses TRBV2 and TRBJ2-5; weak D call: TRBD2 (5 bases). The CDR3 has 14 residues. Germline-derived CDR1 and CDR2 are SNHLY and FYNNEI. The germline V and J ends were trimmed by 7 bases and 7 bases, with 19 bases remaining between them. CDR3 in amino acids: CASKEDGDAGTQYF. CDR3 coding DNA: TGTGCCAGCAAGGAGGATGGTGACGCGGGGACCCAGTACTTC.

In this sample, this clone turned up once. The J gene is TRBJ2-1, the V gene TRBV6-5; no clear D. The V end lost 0 bases, the J end lost 0 bases, and 6 bases lay between the germline ends. The CDR3 spans 15 residues. The germline V gene has CDR1 MNHEY and CDR2 SVGAGI. The CDR3, as DNA: TGTGCCAGCAGTTACTCGACACCCTCCTACAATGAGCAGTTCTTC. Translation gives CASSYSTPSYNEQFF.

The chain carries TRBV18 and TRBJ1-5; 8 bases agree with TRBD1. Looked up from germline, CDR1 is KGHSH and CDR2 is LQKENI. This CDR3 spans 15 amino acids. Unmatched junction bases numbered 3, after V lost 0 bases and J lost 5 bases. This CDR3 is CASSPPDREYQPQHF. The CDR3 nucleotides are TGTGCCAGCTCACCACCGGACAGGGAGTATCAGCCCCAGCATTTT. Together with reference TRBV18 and TRBJ1-5, the CDR3 gives the full variable domain: NAGVMQNPRHLVRRRGQEARLRCSPMKGHSHVYWYRQLPEEGLKFMVYLQKENIIDESGMPKERFSAEFPKEGPSILRIQQVVRGDSAAYFCASSPPDREYQPQHFGDGTRLSIL.

This chain joins TRBV6-6 and TRBJ2-5; the D gene is possibly TRBD2 (6 bases). Germline V lookup: CDR1 MNHNY, CDR2 SVGAGI (reference sequence). The CDR3 runs 15 residues. The ends were cut back, 6 bases at V and 1 base at J, with 15 bases in the middle. CDR3 protein: CASSSSGETQETQYF. The DNA of the CDR3 is TGTGCCAGCAGCTCCTCGGGGGAGACCCAAGAGACCCAGTACTTC.

The chain recombines TRBV5-1 with TRBJ1-1; TRBD1 is a possible D gene (5 bases). V lost 1 base and J 4 bases, leaving 11 bases between the germline ends. The CDR3 covers 14 residues. The germline gives CDR1 SGHRS, CDR2 YFSETQ. As DNA, the CDR3 is TGCGCCAGCAGCTTGTGGGGCGGGAGCACTGAAGCTTTCTTT. As protein: CASSLWGGSTEAFF. The full variable domain, with the rest looked up from reference TRBV5-1 and TRBJ1-1, is KAGVTQTPRYLIKTRGQQVTLSCSPISGHRSVSWYQQTPGQGLQFLFEYFSETQRNKGNFPGRFSGRQFSNSRSEMNVSTLELGDSALYLCASSLWGGSTEAFFGQGTRLTVV.

V usage is TRBV4-3 and J usage is TRBJ2-7; 9 bases align to TRBD2. CDR3 size: 15 residues. Germline trimming cut 4 bases from V and 0 bases from J; bases unmatched to any gene: 4. Germline CDR1 is LGHNA and CDR2 is YSLEER. CDR3 loop: CASSPRLAASYEQYF. In DNA, the CDR3 is TGCGCCAGCAGCCCCCGACTAGCGGCCTCCTACGAGCAGTACTTC.

In this sample, this clone turned up once. This chain joins TRBV6-1 and TRBJ2-7, with D perhaps matching TRBD1 (6 bases). This CDR3 has 16 amino acids. The germline CDR1 and CDR2 sequences are MNHNS and SASEGT. V was pared by 3 bases and J by 1 base, with 16 bases between. The CDR3 here is CASSDQDRTTSYEQYF. DNA for the CDR3: TGTGCCAGCAGTGACCAGGACAGAACCACATCCTACGAGCAGTACTTC.

This clone was seen repeatedly, ten times or more. V usage is TRBV6-4 and J usage is TRBJ2-1, with unresolved D. This CDR3 comprises 13 residues. The V end was cut by 2 bases, the J end by 4 bases, with 6 bases between. Germline CDR1 reads MRHNA; CDR2 reads SNTAGT. The DNA of the CDR3 is TGTGCCAGCAGTGACGAGGAGTACAATGAGCAGTTCTTC. Protein sequence: CASSDEEYNEQFF.

The rearrangement links TRBV9 to TRBJ2-5, with TRBD2 as a possible D gene (6 bases). The DNA end is a closer match to TRBJ2-7, so the J assignment may be wrong. The CDR3 covers 17 residues. The germline gives CDR1 SGDLS, CDR2 YYNGEE. This CDR3 is CASSVGLGGAGYYEQYF. The CDR3 bases are TGTGCCAGCAGCGTAGGGCTAGGAGGGGCAGGGTACTACGAGCAGTACTTC.

The chain is built from TRBV15 and TRBJ2-7, with TRBD2 matching over 8 bases. Germline V gene data show CDR1 as LNHNV and CDR2 as YYDKDF (reference sequence). The junction had 10 bases not matched to a gene; V was cut back by 5 bases and J by 4 bases. CDR3 length equals 15 residues. Here the CDR3 reads CATSPGGTRSYEQYF. The CDR3 region has the DNA TGTGCCACCAGCCCTGGGGGGACTAGATCGTACGAGCAGTACTTC.

The chain links TRBV29-1 to TRBJ2-2, with D perhaps being TRBD1 or TRBD2 (5 bases each). There are 16 residues in the CDR3. Deletions cut 4 bases from V and 0 bases from J, with 15 bases between. CDR1 SQVTM and CDR2 ANQGSEA come from the germline V gene. As DNA, the CDR3 is TGCAGCGTTGTTGCAAAAGGGGACGCGAACACCGGGGAGCTGTTTTTT. Protein: CSVVAKGDANTGELFF.

V usage is TRBV27 and J usage is TRBJ2-7, with TRBD2 matching 8 bases. With 5 bases clipped from V and 0 bases from J, the junction kept 12 bases outside the gene matches. The CDR3 contains 17 residues. Germline V gene sequence: CDR1 MNHEY, CDR2 SMNVEV (reference sequence). The CDR3 DNA reads TGTGCCAGCAGTCCATATCGGGGGGGCGGGAACTCCTACGAGCAGTACTTC. This encodes CASSPYRGGGNSYEQYF.

The CDR3 loop reads CASSQEEGTSGFETQYF. The CDR3 DNA reads TGCGCCAGCAGCCAAGAAGAGGGGACTAGCGGGTTTGAGACCCAGTACTTC. The chain is built from TRBV4-1 and TRBJ2-5; 12 bases match TRBD2. This CDR3 is built from 17 residues. V trimming: 0 bases; J trimming: 5 bases; junction bases outside the gene matches: 7. Germline V gene sequence: CDR1 MGHRA, CDR2 YSYEKL.

V usage is TRBV11-1 and J usage is TRBJ2-5; 7 bases are a match to TRBD1. With V trimmed by 5 bases and J by 0 bases, 3 bases remained unmatched. This CDR3 comprises 14 residues. Germline CDR1 reads SGHAT; CDR2 reads FQDESV (reference sequence). As DNA, the CDR3 is TGTGCCAGCAGCCGGGGACAGTACCAAGAGACCCAGTACTTC. It encodes CASSRGQYQETQYF.

The chain employs TRBV7-8 and TRBJ2-1; D gene ambiguous. The CDR3 is made up of 13 amino acids. Looked up from germline, CDR1 is SGHVS and CDR2 is FQNEAQ. V lost 2 bases to trimming and J lost 7 bases, with 9 bases between them. The CDR3 DNA sequence: TGTGCCAGCAGCTTACCGAACCTAAATGAGCAGTTCTTC. Translating it yields CASSLPNLNEQFF.

The rearrangement links TRBV2 to TRBJ1-4; D is ambiguous. Germline V gene sequence: CDR1 SNHLY, CDR2 FYNNEI. V was cut by 4 bases and J by 0 bases, with 6 bases left in between. The CDR3 has 14 residues. Here the CDR3 DNA reads TGTGCCAGCAGTGGTCCGACAACTAATGAAAAACTGTTTTTT. Amino acids: CASSGPTTNEKLFF.

The rearrangement joins TRBV10-2 to TRBJ2-2; a weak D match, TRBD2 (5 bases). This CDR3 comprises 16 residues. CDR1 and CDR2 from the germline V gene are WSHSY and SAAADI. The V gene lost 6 bases and the J gene lost 0 bases, with 14 bases spanning the gap. The CDR3 loop reads CASRPNAGPNTGELFF. The DNA for the CDR3 is TGCGCCAGCAGACCTAATGCGGGCCCGAACACCGGGGAGCTGTTTTTT.

The J gene is TRBJ2-2, the V gene TRBV7-9, with D unclear. Germline assignment: CDR1 SEHNR and CDR2 FQNEAQ (reference sequence). The V end was cut by 6 bases, the J end by 7 bases, with 12 bases between. This CDR3 region has 13 residues. The CDR3 loop is CASSRLTFGELFF. CDR3 sequence (DNA): TGTGCCAGCAGTCGACTCACCTTCGGGGAGCTGTTTTTT.

This clone showed up just a few times. This chain joins TRBV30 and TRBJ1-1; TRBD1 aligns across 8 bases. CDR3 length: 14 amino acids. Germline CDR1 reads GTSNPN; CDR2 reads SVGIG (reference sequence). J gave up 7 bases and V 3 bases, and 10 bases lay outside the gene matches. The CDR3 bases are TGTGCCTGGAGGAATCAGGGGGCTGGGGGTGAAGCTTTCTTT. It specifies CAWRNQGAGGEAFF.

V gene TRBV7-9 combines with J gene TRBJ1-1; D is possibly TRBD1 (5 bases). Germline lookup yields CDR1 SEHNR and CDR2 FQNEAQ (reference sequence). The CDR3 runs to 15 residues. V lost 1 base to trimming and J lost 4 bases, with 13 bases between them. CDR3 residues: CASSLEGQGSTEAFF. DNA for the CDR3: TGTGCCAGCAGCTTAGAAGGTCAGGGAAGCACTGAAGCTTTCTTT. The variable domain in full, with the rest retrieved from reference TRBV7-9 and TRBJ1-1, is DTGVSQNPRHKITKRGQNVTFRCDPISEHNRLYWYRQTLGQGPEFLTYFQNEAQLEKSRLLSDRFSAERPKGSFSTLEIQRTEQGDSAMYLCASSLEGQGSTEAFFGQGTRLTVV.

This clone was seen once. The gene calls are TRBV15 and TRBJ2-7, with TRBD2 identical over 12 bases. With 1 base clipped from V and 3 bases from J, the junction kept 7 bases outside the gene matches. This CDR3 contains 17 residues. CDR1 LNHNV and CDR2 YYDKDF come from the germline V gene (reference sequence). CDR3 region: CATSRATGTSGRYEQYF. CDR3 DNA: TGTGCCACCAGCAGAGCGACCGGGACTAGCGGGCGCTACGAGCAGTACTTC. Combining the CDR3 with reference TRBV15 and TRBJ2-7 gives the whole variable domain DAMVIQNPRYQVTQFGKPVTLSCSQTLNHNVMYWYQQKSSQAPKLLFHYYDKDFNNEADTPDNFQSRRPNTSFCFLDIRSPGLGDTAMYLCATSRATGTSGRYEQYFGPGTRLTVT.

The chain is built from TRBV5-1 and TRBJ2-1; D is possibly TRBD1 (6 bases). Germline values: CDR1 SGHRS, CDR2 YFSETQ. The CDR3 runs to 14 residues. Trimming pared 4 bases from V and 3 bases from J, leaving 11 bases between. The CDR3 coding sequence is TGCGCCAGCAGCAAACGACAGGACTACAATGAGCAGTTCTTC. As protein: CASSKRQDYNEQFF.

This clone was counted between two and nine times. The DNA of the CDR3 is TGTGCCAGCTCACCCTATCGGCAGGGGGCGAGAAATGAGCAGTTCTTC. This translates into CASSPYRQGARNEQFF. The genes are TRBV18 and TRBJ2-1, with 8 bases that match TRBD1. V was pared by 3 bases and J by 7 bases, with 11 bases of the junction left unmatched. Per germline, CDR1 KGHSH and CDR2 LQKENI. This CDR3 has 16 residues.

The rearrangement joins TRBV28 to TRBJ1-2; D is uncertain. Germline CDR1 MDHEN, CDR2 SYDVKM. Trimming removed 5 bases at V and 3 bases at J, with 10 bases between. The CDR3 is 13 residues long. The CDR3 is CASSPTRHYGYTF. CDR3 in DNA: TGTGCCAGCAGTCCCACACGGCACTATGGCTACACCTTC.